Listed here are 5 T cell receptor beta chains from one sample, sequenced in a study of T-cell reconstitution after alpha-beta-depleted transplantation in children. This sample's TCRbeta library carried unique molecular identifier barcodes. TCRdb analysed the PCR reads with MiXCR anew, one entry per CDR3 protein. The data contain roughly 28,000 distinct CDR3 sequences, roughly a sixth of them singletons. The sample consisted of PBMCs, mostly from graft donor cells, taken 60 days after TCRalphabeta/CD19-depleted stem cell transplant. Receptors originate from a male patient aged 2 to 10 who had a stem cell transplant for acute lymphoblastic leukemia, so the T cells may come from the graft donor.

This clonotype was seen more than once but under ten times. The chain combines TRBV20-1 with TRBJ2-7; 12 nucleotides match TRBD2. V lost 6 bases, J lost 0 bases, and 3 bases stayed unmatched. The CDR3 sequence is 14 residues long. Germline values: CDR1 DFQATT, CDR2 SNEGSKA (reference sequence). This chain's CDR3 is CSAGLAGTSYEQYF. The CDR3 DNA is TGCAGTGCCGGACTAGCGGGGACCTCCTACGAGCAGTACTTC.

The DNA of the CDR3 is TGTGCCAGCAGCCGCCTGCTTCTTAGCAATGAGCAGTTCTTC. This encodes CASSRLLLSNEQFF. The chain recombines TRBV14 with TRBJ2-1; D unclear. The V gene's germline CDR1 is SGHDN and CDR2 FVKESK. This CDR3 region has 14 residues. V was trimmed by 4 bases and J by 6 bases, leaving 13 bases between them.

This clonotype is deemed medium-sized. The J gene is TRBJ2-7, the V gene TRBV20-1; D is uncertain. CDR3 size: 16 residues. V lost 5 bases and J 2 bases, leaving 22 bases between the germline ends. Germline V gene data show CDR1 as DFQATT and CDR2 as SNEGSKA (reference sequence). In DNA form, the CDR3 reads TGCAGTGCTTCCACACCCCGCCCCTCGGCCCCCTACGAGCAGTACTTC. It translates to CSASTPRPSAPYEQYF.

This clonotype was detected only a few times. CDR3 loop: CASSLEAGPQETQYF. Here the CDR3 DNA reads TGTGCCAGCAGCTTGGAAGCTGGTCCGCAAGAGACCCAGTACTTC. V usage is TRBV5-4 and J usage is TRBJ2-5; no reliable D call. V lost 0 bases, J lost 2 bases, and 11 bases lay in between. This CDR3 is 15 amino acids long. Germline V gives CDR1 SGHNT, CDR2 YYREEE (reference sequence).

This clonotype appeared a single time. The rearrangement uses TRBV28 and TRBJ2-3; a weak D match, TRBD1 (5 bases). Deletions cut 6 bases from V and 0 bases from J, with 13 bases between. CDR3 length: 15 residues. The V gene's germline CDR1 is MDHEN and CDR2 SYDVKM. CDR3 amino acids: CASSSIRASTDTQYF. DNA of the CDR3: TGTGCCAGCAGCTCCATCAGGGCCAGCACAGATACGCAGTATTTT.